This entry concerns a single T cell receptor beta chain. Original processing notes: Reference gene primer amplification in the assay estimated nucleated cell counts. Repertoires were generated with immunoSEQ multiplex PCR, while TCRdb's copy carries only in-frame clones and drops some. The DNA was the basis for D and trimming; V, J and clone size are from that table. The repertoire holds more than 110,000 clones, 70% to 80% seen once, with around 4.2% in the top ten. The CDR3 runs to 15 residues. V was pared by 4 bases and J by 10 bases, with 12 bases of the junction left unmatched. CDR1 and CDR2 (germline): LNHDA, SQIVND (reference sequence). These data belong to a study of blood T cell repertoires in COVID-19.

The material sequenced was peripheral blood. This receptor was obtained from a woman of 80 years or more with active or convalescent COVID-19. The rearrangement joins TRBV19 to TRBJ2-1; 8 bases match TRBD2. This CDR3 reads CASSTGGPAMMEQFF. DNA of the CDR3: TGTGCCAGTAGTACGGGGGGGCCAGCAATGATGGAGCAGTTCTTC.